Given below is one T cell receptor beta chain in context. Its antigen is as yet unknown. These data originate in a study of response to subunit inactivated influenza vaccine. Findings and limits, study-wide: New T cells are recruited in small numbers by each seasonal influenza vaccination, according to the authors' suggestion.

MiXCR, applied by TCRdb to the RT-PCR reads, yields one record per CDR3 protein. The sample carries 530,000 or so distinct CDR3 sequences, around 25% recorded once. The V and J ends lost 2 bases and 5 bases respectively, with 12 bases between them. Germline CDR1 MNHNS, CDR2 SASEGT. The CDR3 extends over 14 amino acids. This receptor was identified in a middle-aged man who received an inactivated influenza vaccine. This specimen consisted of CD4+ T cells sorted from PBMCs, obtained less than 6 days after vaccination. The chain recombines TRBV6-1 with TRBJ1-1, with D tentatively TRBD1 (5 bases). CDR3 coding DNA: TGTGCCAGCAGTGAATCTGCGGGGGGAACTGAAGCTTTCTTT. Protein sequence: CASSESAGGTEAFF.